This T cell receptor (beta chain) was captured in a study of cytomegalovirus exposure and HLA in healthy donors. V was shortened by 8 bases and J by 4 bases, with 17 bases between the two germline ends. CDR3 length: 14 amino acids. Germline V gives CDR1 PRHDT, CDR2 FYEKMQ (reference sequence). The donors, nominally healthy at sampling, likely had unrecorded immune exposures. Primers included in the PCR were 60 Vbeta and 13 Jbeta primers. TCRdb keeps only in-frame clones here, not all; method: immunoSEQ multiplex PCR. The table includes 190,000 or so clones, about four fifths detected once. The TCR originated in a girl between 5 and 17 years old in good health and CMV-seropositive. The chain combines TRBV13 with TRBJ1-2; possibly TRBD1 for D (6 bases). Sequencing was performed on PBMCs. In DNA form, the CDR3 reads TGTGCCAGCTACGATACCCGGGGGGCCTATGGCTACACCTTC. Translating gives CASYDTRGAYGYTF.